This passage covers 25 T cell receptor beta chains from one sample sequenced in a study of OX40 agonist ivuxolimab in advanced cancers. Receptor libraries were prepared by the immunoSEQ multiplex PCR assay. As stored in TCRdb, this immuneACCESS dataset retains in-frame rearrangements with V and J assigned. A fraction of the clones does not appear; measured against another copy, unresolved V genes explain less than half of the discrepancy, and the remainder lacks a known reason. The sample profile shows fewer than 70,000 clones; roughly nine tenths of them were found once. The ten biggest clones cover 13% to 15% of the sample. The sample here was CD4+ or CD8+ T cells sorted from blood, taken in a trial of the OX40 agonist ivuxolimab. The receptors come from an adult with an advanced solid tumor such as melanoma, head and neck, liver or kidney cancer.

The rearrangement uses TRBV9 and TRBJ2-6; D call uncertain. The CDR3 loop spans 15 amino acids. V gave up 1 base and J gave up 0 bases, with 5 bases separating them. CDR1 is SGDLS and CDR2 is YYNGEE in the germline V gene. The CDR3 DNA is TGTGCCAGCAGCGTAAGGAGCTCTGGGGCCAACGTCCTGACTTTC. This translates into CASSVRSSGANVLTF.

In DNA form, the CDR3 reads TGTGCCAGCAGCCCAGTCAGCTCCTACGAGCAGTACTTC. Amino acid sequence: CASSPVSSYEQYF. This sequence joins TRBV6-6 and TRBJ2-7, with D unresolved. Per germline, CDR1 MNHNY and CDR2 SVGAGI (reference sequence). The CDR3 is 13 residues long. With 6 bases removed from V and 0 bases from J, the gap between germline ends came to 9 bases.

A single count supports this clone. CDR3 DNA: TGCGCCAGCAGAGGACACGCGGCTCTAGCGGGAGAGGGGGATGAGCAGTTCTTC. Protein product: CASRGHAALAGEGDEQFF. The V call is TRBV23-1, the J call TRBJ2-1; 10 nucleotides line up with TRBD2. TRBV23-1 is an ORF, with its function uncertain. This CDR3 region has 18 residues. J gave up 8 bases and V 6 bases, and 19 bases lay outside the gene matches.

CDR3 protein: CASSVLSNAGNTIYF. The DNA for the CDR3 is TGTGCCAGCAGCGTATTGTCCAATGCTGGAAACACCATATATTTT. The rearrangement links TRBV9 to TRBJ1-3; no clear D. The germline V and J ends were trimmed by 1 base and 2 bases, with 10 bases remaining between them. The germline V gene encodes CDR1 SGDLS and CDR2 YYNGEE. The CDR3 spans 15 residues.

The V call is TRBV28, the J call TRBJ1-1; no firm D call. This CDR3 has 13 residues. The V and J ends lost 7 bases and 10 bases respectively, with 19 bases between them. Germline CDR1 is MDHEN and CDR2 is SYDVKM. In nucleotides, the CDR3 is TGTGCCAGCACCTCCCGACGGCCGGTTGGAGCTTTCTTT. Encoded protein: CASTSRRPVGAFF.

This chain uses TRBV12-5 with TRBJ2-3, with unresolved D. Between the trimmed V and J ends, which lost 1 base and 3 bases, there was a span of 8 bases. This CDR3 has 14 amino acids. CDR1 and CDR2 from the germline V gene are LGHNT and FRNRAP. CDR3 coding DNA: TGTGCTAGTGGTTTGGGGTCTGTAACAGATACGCAGTATTTT. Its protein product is CASGLGSVTDTQYF.

As DNA, the CDR3 is TGTGCCAGCAGCTTTCAAACTAATCGGGAGACCCAGTACTTC. Protein: CASSFQTNRETQYF. V gene TRBV5-4 combines with J gene TRBJ2-5; D unclear. The CDR3 contains 14 residues. V lost 2 bases, J lost 5 bases, and 13 bases lay in between. In germline, CDR1 is SGHNT, CDR2 YYREEE (reference sequence). The full variable domain, with the rest looked up from reference TRBV5-4 and TRBJ2-5, is ETGVTQSPTHLIKTRGQQVTLRCSSQSGHNTVSWYQQALGQGPQFIFQYYREEENGRGNFPPRFSGLQFPNYSSELNVNALELDDSALYLCASSFQTNRETQYFGPGTRLLVL.

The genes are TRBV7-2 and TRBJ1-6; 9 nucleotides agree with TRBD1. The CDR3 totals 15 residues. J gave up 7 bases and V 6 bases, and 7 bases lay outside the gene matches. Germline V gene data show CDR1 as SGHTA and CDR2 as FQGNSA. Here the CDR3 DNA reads TGTGCCAGCAGGACCCTGGGACAGGGCAATTCACCCCTCCACTTT. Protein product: CASRTLGQGNSPLHF.

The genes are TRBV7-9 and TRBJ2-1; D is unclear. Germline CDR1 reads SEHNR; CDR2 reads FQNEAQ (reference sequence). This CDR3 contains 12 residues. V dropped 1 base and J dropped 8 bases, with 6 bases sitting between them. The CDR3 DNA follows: TGTGCCAGCAGCTTAGAAGGGCATGAGCAGTTCTTC. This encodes CASSLEGHEQFF.

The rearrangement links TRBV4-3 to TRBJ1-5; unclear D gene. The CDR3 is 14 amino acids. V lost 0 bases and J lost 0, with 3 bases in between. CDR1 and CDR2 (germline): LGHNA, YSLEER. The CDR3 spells CASSQDYSNQPQHF. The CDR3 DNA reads TGCGCCAGCAGCCAAGACTATAGCAATCAGCCCCAGCATTTT.

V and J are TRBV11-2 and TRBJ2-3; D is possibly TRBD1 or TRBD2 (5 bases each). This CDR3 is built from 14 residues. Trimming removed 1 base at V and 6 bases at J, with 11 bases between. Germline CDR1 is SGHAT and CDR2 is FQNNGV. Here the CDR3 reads CASSLGVWGDTQYF. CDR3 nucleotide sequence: TGTGCCAGCAGCTTAGGGGTTTGGGGGGATACGCAGTATTTT. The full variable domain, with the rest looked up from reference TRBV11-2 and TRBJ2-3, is EAGVAQSPRYKIIEKRQSVAFWCNPISGHATLYWYQQILGQGPKLLIQFQNNGVVDDSQLPKDRFSAERLKGVDSTLKIQPAKLEDSAVYLCASSLGVWGDTQYFGPGTRLTVL.

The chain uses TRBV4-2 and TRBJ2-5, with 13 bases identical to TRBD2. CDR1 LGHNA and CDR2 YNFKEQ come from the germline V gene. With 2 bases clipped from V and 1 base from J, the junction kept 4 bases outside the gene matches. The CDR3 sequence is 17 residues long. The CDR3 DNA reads TGTGCCAGCAGCCAATCACTAGCGGGAGGGCCCCAAGAGACCCAGTACTTC. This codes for CASSQSLAGGPQETQYF.

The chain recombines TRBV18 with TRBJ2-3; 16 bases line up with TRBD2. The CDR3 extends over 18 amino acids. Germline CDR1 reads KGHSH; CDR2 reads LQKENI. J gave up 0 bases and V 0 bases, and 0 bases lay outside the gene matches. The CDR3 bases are TGTGCCAGCTCACCACCGGGACTAGCGGGAGGGAGCACAGATACGCAGTATTTT. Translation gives CASSPPGLAGGSTDTQYF.

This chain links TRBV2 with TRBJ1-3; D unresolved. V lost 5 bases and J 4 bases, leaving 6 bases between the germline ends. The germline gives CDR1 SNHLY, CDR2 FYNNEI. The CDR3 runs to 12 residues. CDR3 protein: CASSLGGNTIYF. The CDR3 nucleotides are TGTGCCAGCAGTCTAGGAGGAAACACCATATATTTT.

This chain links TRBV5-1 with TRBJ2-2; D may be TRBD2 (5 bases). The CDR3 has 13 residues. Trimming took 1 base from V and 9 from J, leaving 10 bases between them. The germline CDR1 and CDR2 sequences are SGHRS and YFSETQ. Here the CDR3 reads CASSLFVGRELFF. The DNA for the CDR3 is TGCGCCAGCAGCTTGTTTGTCGGGAGGGAGCTGTTTTTT. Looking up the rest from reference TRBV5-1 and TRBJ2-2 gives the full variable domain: KAGVTQTPRYLIKTRGQQVTLSCSPISGHRSVSWYQQTPGQGLQFLFEYFSETQRNKGNFPGRFSGRQFSNSRSEMNVSTLELGDSALYLCASSLFVGRELFFGEGSRLTVL.

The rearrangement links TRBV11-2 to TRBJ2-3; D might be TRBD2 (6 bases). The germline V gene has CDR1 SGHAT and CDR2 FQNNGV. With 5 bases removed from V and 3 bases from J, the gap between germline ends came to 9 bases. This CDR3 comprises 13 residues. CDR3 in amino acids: CASSRDFTDTQYF. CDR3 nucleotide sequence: TGTGCCAGCAGCCGGGACTTTACAGATACGCAGTATTTT.

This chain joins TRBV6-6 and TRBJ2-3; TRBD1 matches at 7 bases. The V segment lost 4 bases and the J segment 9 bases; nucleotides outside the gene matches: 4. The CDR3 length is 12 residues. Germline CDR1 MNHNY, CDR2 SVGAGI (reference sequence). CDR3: CASSFQGVTQYF. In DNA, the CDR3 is TGTGCCAGCAGTTTCCAGGGGGTCACGCAGTATTTT.

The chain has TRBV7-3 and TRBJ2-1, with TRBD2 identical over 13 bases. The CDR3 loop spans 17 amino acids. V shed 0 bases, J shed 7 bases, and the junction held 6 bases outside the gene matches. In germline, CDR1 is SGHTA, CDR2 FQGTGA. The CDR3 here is CASSLTPGLAGTNEQFF. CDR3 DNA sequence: TGTGCCAGCAGCTTAACTCCGGGACTAGCGGGGACTAATGAGCAGTTCTTC.

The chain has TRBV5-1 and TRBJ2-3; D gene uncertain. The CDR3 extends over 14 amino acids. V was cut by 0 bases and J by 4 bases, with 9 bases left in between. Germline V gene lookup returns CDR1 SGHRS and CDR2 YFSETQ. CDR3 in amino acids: CASSLAGYPDTQYF. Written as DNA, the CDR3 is TGCGCCAGCAGCTTGGCGGGCTACCCAGATACGCAGTATTTT.

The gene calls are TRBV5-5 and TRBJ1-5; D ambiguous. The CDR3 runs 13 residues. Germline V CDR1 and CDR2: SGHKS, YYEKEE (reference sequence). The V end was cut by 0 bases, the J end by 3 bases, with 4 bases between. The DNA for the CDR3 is TGTGCCAGCAGCTTGGATGTCAATCAGCCCCAGCATTTT. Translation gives CASSLDVNQPQHF. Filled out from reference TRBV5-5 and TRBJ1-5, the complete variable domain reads DAGVTQSPTHLIKTRGQQVTLRCSPISGHKSVSWYQQVLGQGPQFIFQYYEKEERGRGNFPDRFSARQFPNYSSELNVNALLLGDSALYLCASSLDVNQPQHFGDGTRLSIL.

CDR3 coding DNA: TGTGCCAGCAGCTTAGGGGGGGCGGGAGGCCTCACAGATACGCAGTATTTT. It encodes CASSLGGAGGLTDTQYF. The chain employs TRBV11-2 and TRBJ2-3; TRBD2 matches 8 bases. Germline V gene data show CDR1 as SGHAT and CDR2 as FQNNGV. The CDR3 consists of 17 residues. V lost 1 base and J lost 2; bases outside the gene matches: 8.

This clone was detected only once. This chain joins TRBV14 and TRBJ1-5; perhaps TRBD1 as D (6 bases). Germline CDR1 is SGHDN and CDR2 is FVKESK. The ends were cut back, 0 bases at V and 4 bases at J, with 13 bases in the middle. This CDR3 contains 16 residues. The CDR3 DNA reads TGTGCCAGCAGCCAAGATGGGGGGGCAGAGAATCAGCCCCAGCATTTT. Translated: CASSQDGGAENQPQHF. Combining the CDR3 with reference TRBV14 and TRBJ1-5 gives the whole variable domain EAGVTQFPSHSVIEKGQTVTLRCDPISGHDNLYWYRRVMGKEIKFLLHFVKESKQDESGMPNNRFLAERTGGTYSTLKVQPAELEDSGVYFCASSQDGGAENQPQHFGDGTRLSIL.

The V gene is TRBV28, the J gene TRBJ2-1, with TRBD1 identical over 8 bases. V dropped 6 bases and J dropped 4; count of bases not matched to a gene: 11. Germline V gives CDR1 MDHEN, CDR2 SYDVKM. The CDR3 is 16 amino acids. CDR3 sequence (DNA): TGTGCCAGCAGCGTACTAGGGACAGGCTTATACAATGAGCAGTTCTTC. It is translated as CASSVLGTGLYNEQFF.

The CDR3 here is CASRRYPGQGYEQYF. In DNA, the CDR3 is TGTGCCAGCAGGCGATATCCGGGACAGGGTTACGAGCAGTACTTC. This chain joins TRBV27 and TRBJ2-7; 9 nucleotides match TRBD1. CDR1 is MNHEY, CDR2 SMNVEV, per germline (reference sequence). This CDR3 contains 15 residues. Losses at the gene ends were 6 bases for V and 4 bases for J; bases not matched to a gene: 10.

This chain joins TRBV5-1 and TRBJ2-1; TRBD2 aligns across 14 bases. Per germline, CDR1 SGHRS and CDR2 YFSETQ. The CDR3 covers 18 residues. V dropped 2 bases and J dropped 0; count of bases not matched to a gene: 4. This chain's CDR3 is CASSFGTSGSSSYNEQFF. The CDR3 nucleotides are TGCGCCAGCAGCTTTGGGACTAGCGGGAGTAGCTCCTACAATGAGCAGTTCTTC.